These T cell receptor beta chains were read from a single sample in a study of blood T cell repertoires in COVID-19. Method: immunoSEQ multiplex PCR; TCRdb's copy keeps in-frame clones and lacks some. The profile covers about 480,000 clones, with nearly 90% appearing a single time and around 0.9% taken by the ten largest. Material: peripheral blood. The source of these receptors is a man aged 18 to 30 with COVID-19, enrolled during active disease. CDR3s include the opening cysteine and the closing phenylalanine or tryptophan. Each record gives: V gene, D gene, clone size, J gene, CDR3 protein, CDR3 DNA. D genes are given only for firm matches. Some rows mark clone size as missing; the rest say once, few, many or name a class of expanded clone.

>TRBV29-1|.|once|TRBJ2-1
CSVLMGSSTYNEQFF
TGCAGCGTCCTGATGGGCAGTTCGACCTACAATGAGCAGTTCTTC
>TRBV15|TRBD1|.|TRBJ2-5
CATSRVGQGKETQYF
TGTGCCACCAGCAGAGTGGGACAGGGGAAGGAGACCCAGTACTTC
>TRBV19|TRBD2|.|TRBJ2-3
CASSISGGSSADTQYF
TGTGCCAGTAGTATTTCTGGCGGGAGCTCCGCAGATACGCAGTATTTT
>TRBV7-6|TRBD2|.|TRBJ2-7
CASSPGGKYEQYF
TGTGCCAGCAGCCCCGGGGGGAAATACGAGCAGTACTTC
>TRBV19|.|.|TRBJ2-7
CASSSGGGAGEQYF
TGTGCCAGTAGTAGCGGAGGGGGGGCCGGCGAGCAGTACTTC
>TRBV4-2|TRBD2|.|TRBJ2-7
CASSQEFGLATYEQYF
TGTGCCAGCAGCCAAGAGTTCGGACTAGCCACCTACGAGCAGTACTTC
>TRBV4-1|TRBD1|.|TRBJ2-6
CASRDRQGVSGANVLTF
TGCGCCAGCCGAGATCGGCAGGGGGTTTCTGGGGCCAACGTCCTGACTTTC
>TRBV7-8|.|.|TRBJ2-1
CASSPRGYNEQFF
TGTGCCAGCAGCCCAAGGGGTTACAATGAGCAGTTCTTC
>TRBV7-9|TRBD2|.|TRBJ2-1
CASSRLAGYNEQFF
TGTGCCAGCAGCCGACTAGCGGGGTACAATGAGCAGTTCTTC
>TRBV7-9|TRBD1|.|TRBJ1-1
CASSLTGGAIVNTEAFF
TGTGCCAGCAGCCTCACAGGGGGCGCAATCGTGAACACTGAAGCTTTCTTT
>TRBV27|.|.|TRBJ2-5
CASSLLGSQETQYF
TGTGCCAGCAGTTTATTGGGCAGTCAAGAGACCCAGTACTTC
>TRBV7-6|.|.|TRBJ1-1
CASSRIVYGGSSTEAFF
TGTGCCAGCAGCCGCATCGTTTACGGGGGAAGCAGCACTGAAGCTTTCTTT
>TRBV5-1|TRBD2|.|TRBJ2-7
CASSHASGRAHEQYF
TGCGCCAGCAGCCATGCTAGCGGGAGGGCCCATGAGCAGTACTTC
>TRBV4-2|TRBD1|.|TRBJ2-7
CASSQDDAQGAWEQYF
TGTGCCAGCAGCCAAGATGATGCTCAGGGGGCGTGGGAGCAGTACTTC
>TRBV6-5|TRBD1|.|TRBJ1-2
CATASGTGSLGYTF
TGTGCCACCGCCTCCGGGACAGGGAGTTTGGGCTACACCTTC
>TRBV6-5|TRBD2|.|TRBJ2-2
CASSSTFAGGPGELFF
TGTGCCAGCAGTTCCACGTTCGCGGGAGGGCCCGGGGAGCTGTTTTTT
>TRBV30|TRBD2|.|TRBJ2-7
CAGWTSGYEQYF
TGTGCCGGATGGACTAGCGGCTACGAGCAGTACTTC
>TRBV6-5|.|few|TRBJ1-5
CASRVRTDSNQPQHF
TGTGCCAGCAGAGTTAGGACAGATAGCAATCAGCCCCAGCATTTT
>TRBV6-5|.|.|TRBJ1-2
CASTLQTASSGYTF
TGTGCCAGCACTCTACAGACGGCCTCAAGTGGCTACACCTTC
>TRBV2|.|few|TRBJ2-5
CASTQETQYF
TGTGCCAGCACGCAGGAGACCCAGTACTTC
>TRBV6-5|.|.|TRBJ2-3
CASRPGTLLTDTQYF
TGTGCCAGCAGACCCGGGACTCTCCTCACAGATACGCAGTATTTT
>TRBV5-6|TRBD2|.|TRBJ2-7
CASKGSGGYEQYF
TGTGCCAGCAAGGGTAGCGGGGGCTACGAGCAGTACTTC
>TRBV19|TRBD1|.|TRBJ1-5
CASSISTRRGSLQPQHF
TGTGCCAGTAGTATTTCGACACGCAGGGGGTCTCTTCAGCCCCAGCATTTT
>TRBV19|TRBD2|.|TRBJ2-1
CASSIFLRLAGGPRFF
TGTGCCAGTAGTATCTTCCTTCGACTAGCGGGGGGGCCTAGGTTCTTC
>TRBV2|TRBD1|.|TRBJ2-3
CARDRGRHTQYF
TGTGCCAGGGACAGGGGGCGCCATACGCAGTATTTT
>TRBV19|.|.|TRBJ1-6
CASRPGGNSPLHF
TGTGCCAGTAGGCCGGGTGGTAATTCACCCCTCCACTTT
>TRBV18|TRBD2|.|TRBJ2-5
CASSPRERTSGRETQYF
TGTGCCAGCTCACCAAGGGAACGGACTAGCGGGAGAGAGACCCAGTACTTC
>TRBV19|TRBD1|once|TRBJ1-1
CASSLRQGARTEAFF
TGTGCCAGTAGTCTACGACAGGGGGCGCGCACTGAAGCTTTCTTT
>TRBV6-5|.|.|TRBJ2-4
CASSYDKNGAKNIQYF
TGTGCCAGCAGTTACGACAAGAATGGGGCCAAAAACATTCAGTACTTC
>TRBV18|.|once|TRBJ2-7
CASSAQGGRNEQYF
TGTGCCAGCTCAGCGCAGGGGGGAAGAAACGAGCAGTACTTC
>TRBV19|.|.|TRBJ2-3
CASSIGSGADTQYF
TGTGCCAGTAGTATAGGTTCAGGGGCGGATACGCAGTATTTT
>TRBV12-3/TRBV12-4|.|.|TRBJ2-1
CASSQNFYNEQFF
TGTGCCAGCAGCCAAAATTTCTACAATGAGCAGTTCTTC
>TRBV10-3|.|once|TRBJ2-3
CAISVSSGTSSTDTQYF
TGTGCCATCAGTGTCTCCTCCGGGACTTCTAGCACAGATACGCAGTATTTT
>TRBV25-1|TRBD1|.|TRBJ2-7
CASSEHRGLNEQYF
TGTGCCAGCAGTGAACACAGGGGCTTAAACGAGCAGTACTTC
>TRBV15|.|.|TRBJ1-3
CATSDRDIFLSGNTIYF
TGTGCCACCAGCGACCGGGACATATTCCTCTCTGGAAACACCATATATTTT
>TRBV5-5|TRBD1|.|TRBJ1-5
CASSPTTGSNQPQHF
TGTGCCAGCAGCCCTACGACAGGGTCCAATCAGCCCCAGCATTTT
>TRBV25-1|.|.|TRBJ2-1
CASSGDGGGTSSYNEQFF
TGTGCCAGCAGTGGGGACGGAGGCGGGACGAGCTCCTACAATGAGCAGTTCTTC
>TRBV18|.|.|TRBJ1-1
CASSPPQGMNTEAFF
TGTGCCAGCTCACCACCGCAGGGGATGAACACTGAAGCTTTCTTT
>TRBV12-3/TRBV12-4|.|.|TRBJ1-1
CASRGHMNTEAFF
TGTGCCAGCAGGGGACACATGAACACTGAAGCTTTCTTT
>TRBV4-1|.|.|TRBJ2-3
CASSQDRSGLKTDTQYF
TGCGCCAGCAGCCAAGATCGGAGCGGGCTTAAAACAGATACGCAGTATTTT
>TRBV18|.|once|TRBJ1-1
CASSRGGQGNTEAFF
TGTGCCAGCTCACGGGGGGGCCAGGGGAACACTGAAGCTTTCTTT
>TRBV6-1|TRBD2|.|TRBJ2-3
CASSEGTSGYTPSSTDTQYF
TGTGCCAGCAGTGAAGGGACTAGCGGGTATACTCCTTCTAGCACAGATACGCAGTATTTT
>TRBV2|TRBD2|many|TRBJ2-1
CASSHSGLALNEQFF
TGTGCCAGCAGCCACTCGGGACTAGCACTCAATGAGCAGTTCTTC
>TRBV12-3/TRBV12-4|.|.|TRBJ2-5
CASSATSLETQYF
TGTGCCAGCAGTGCGACTAGTTTAGAGACCCAGTACTTC
>TRBV3-1/TRBV3-2|.|.|TRBJ1-2
CASSRKFGDNYGYTF
TGTGCCAGCAGCCGCAAATTCGGGGATAACTATGGCTACACCTTC
>TRBV6-4|.|once|TRBJ2-1
CASSEKGASYNEQFF
TGTGCCAGCAGTGAGAAGGGAGCGTCCTACAATGAGCAGTTCTTC
>TRBV7-8|TRBD1|once|TRBJ2-5
CASSLSPDRALETQYF
TGTGCCAGCAGCTTATCCCCGGACAGGGCTTTAGAGACCCAGTACTTC
>TRBV10-2|.|.|TRBJ1-6
CASSDTVWGVNSPLHF
TGCGCCAGCAGTGATACGGTCTGGGGGGTTAATTCACCCCTCCACTTT
>TRBV6-2/TRBV6-3|TRBD2|once|TRBJ2-7
CASSYSFSGRLYEQYF
TGTGCCAGCAGTTACTCTTTTAGCGGGAGGCTCTACGAGCAGTACTTC